This entry lists 13 T cell receptor beta chains sequenced from one sample in a study of blood T cell repertoires in COVID-19 (dated by TCRdb to 2020 to 2021). The library was produced with the immunoSEQ multiplex PCR assay. What TCRdb holds here is the immuneACCESS table cut down to in-frame rearrangements. Part of the clones is not present; checked against another copy, under half of the missing clones reflect an unresolved V gene, and the others are unexplained. Here the sample has 150,000 to 200,000 clones; approximately 85% occur a single time. The top ten clonotypes cover roughly 3.5% of the sample. Sequencing input: peripheral blood. These TCRs come from a man in his 60s with acute or convalescent COVID-19.

The CDR3 DNA reads TGTGCCAGCAGACTGTGGGCCCAGGTTCGATGGCAGTACTTC. This sequence encodes CASRLWAQVRWQYF. V and J are TRBV28 and TRBJ2-7, with D hard to call. The CDR3 spans 14 residues. V was pared by 6 bases and J by 9 bases, with 21 bases between. Germline CDR1 reads MDHEN; CDR2 reads SYDVKM.

The chain employs TRBV18 and TRBJ1-2; TRBD1 matches 8 bases. After removal of 6 bases from V and 4 bases from J, the junction contained 10 bases not matched to a gene. The CDR3 sequence is 15 residues long. Looked up from germline, CDR1 is KGHSH and CDR2 is LQKENI. CDR3: CASSPGQGVSYGYTF. Here the CDR3 DNA reads TGTGCCAGCTCGCCCGGACAGGGAGTATCCTATGGCTACACCTTC.

CDR3 bases: TGTGCCAGCAGCTTAGATTACGACAGGGGACCTTCGGCCACTGAAGCTTTCTTT. It encodes CASSLDYDRGPSATEAFF. This sequence joins TRBV11-3 and TRBJ1-1, with 8 bases lining up with TRBD1. The CDR3 is 18 amino acids. V gave up 0 bases and J gave up 4 bases; unmatched junction bases: 13. Germline V gene lookup returns CDR1 SGHNT and CDR2 YENEEA.

The chain carries TRBV28 and TRBJ2-3; 7 positions match TRBD2. Germline V gives CDR1 MDHEN, CDR2 SYDVKM. The CDR3 sequence is 15 residues long. With V trimmed by 3 bases and J by 0 bases, 3 bases remained unmatched. The CDR3: CASSFERGSTDTQYF. CDR3 DNA sequence: TGTGCCAGCAGTTTTGAGCGGGGCAGCACAGATACGCAGTATTTT.

A single count supports this clone. The chain has TRBV6-5 and TRBJ1-5, with a tentative D call TRBD1 (6 bases). This CDR3 has 12 residues. V was clipped by 5 bases and J by 4 bases, with 6 bases between them. Per germline, CDR1 MNHEY and CDR2 SVGAGI. The CDR3 loop reads CASSTGNQPQHF. As DNA, the CDR3 is TGTGCCAGCAGTACAGGGAATCAGCCCCAGCATTTT.

The rearrangement links TRBV5-1 to TRBJ1-3; D ambiguous. The CDR3 runs to 15 residues. Trimming took 0 bases from V and 1 from J, leaving 8 bases between them. Germline values: CDR1 SGHRS, CDR2 YFSETQ. The DNA for the CDR3 is TGCGCCAGCAGCTTGGCCGCGGGTTCTGGAAACACCATATATTTT. This sequence encodes CASSLAAGSGNTIYF.

The chain couples TRBV7-9 to TRBJ1-1; D is unresolved. The CDR3 spans 14 residues. V was clipped by 1 base and J by 10 bases, with 16 bases between them. The germline V gene encodes CDR1 SEHNR and CDR2 FQNEAQ (reference sequence). The CDR3: CASSLVSGPRGAFF. CDR3 bases: TGTGCCAGCAGCTTAGTTAGCGGGCCCCGGGGAGCTTTCTTT.

This chain connects TRBV7-9 to TRBJ1-1; no definite D call. V was shortened by 5 bases and J by 1 base, with 8 bases between the two germline ends. This CDR3 is 13 amino acids long. From germline, CDR1 is SEHNR and CDR2 FQNEAQ (reference sequence). The CDR3, as DNA: TGTGCCAGCAGCCCGACACCGAACACTGAAGCTTTCTTT. Its protein is CASSPTPNTEAFF.

The chain's CDR3 is CASSPTSRGRHTGELFF. CDR3 DNA sequence: TGCGCCAGCAGCCCGACTTCCAGGGGGCGGCACACCGGGGAGCTGTTTTTT. The V gene is TRBV5-1, the J gene TRBJ2-2; 8 bases line up with TRBD1. This CDR3 comprises 17 residues. Germline V gene data show CDR1 as SGHRS and CDR2 as YFSETQ. V was clipped by 4 bases and J by 3 bases; unmatched bases: 11. The entire variable domain, with the rest obtained from reference TRBV5-1 and TRBJ2-2, is as follows: KAGVTQTPRYLIKTRGQQVTLSCSPISGHRSVSWYQQTPGQGLQFLFEYFSETQRNKGNFPGRFSGRQFSNSRSEMNVSTLELGDSALYLCASSPTSRGRHTGELFFGEGSRLTVL.

V gene TRBV6-5 combines with J gene TRBJ2-7; tentatively, D is TRBD1 (5 bases). This CDR3 has 14 amino acids. Trimming cost V 6 bases and J 5 bases, with 17 bases left between them. The germline V gene has CDR1 MNHEY and CDR2 SVGAGI. CDR3 loop: CASSSTVSLNEQYF. DNA for the CDR3: TGTGCCAGCAGCTCGACAGTGTCCCTTAACGAGCAGTACTTC.

This chain connects TRBV4-3 to TRBJ2-7, with no clear D. V was shortened by 3 bases and J by 1 base, with 7 bases between the two germline ends. The CDR3 runs to 13 residues. Germline CDR1 LGHNA, CDR2 YSLEER. The CDR3 sequence: CASSHSVSYEQYF. As DNA, the CDR3 is TGCGCCAGCAGCCACTCGGTTTCCTACGAGCAGTACTTC.

The count of this clone is one. The rearrangement uses TRBV6-5 and TRBJ1-3; D is undetermined. The CDR3 spans 15 residues. Trimming pared 2 bases from V and 0 bases from J, leaving 8 bases between. Germline V gene sequence: CDR1 MNHEY, CDR2 SVGAGI. In DNA, the CDR3 is TGTGCCAGCAGTTACGCCCAGTCCTCTGGAAACACCATATATTTT. This codes for CASSYAQSSGNTIYF.

The genes are TRBV28 and TRBJ2-1; a possible D gene is TRBD2 (6 bases). The CDR3 consists of 15 residues. The V end was cut by 6 bases, the J end by 7 bases, with 19 bases between. CDR1 is MDHEN, CDR2 SYDVKM, per germline. CDR3 protein: CASSLAGTALNEQFF. The CDR3 coding sequence is TGTGCCAGCAGCCTGGCCGGGACTGCCCTAAATGAGCAGTTCTTC.